The 9 T cell receptor beta chains presented below share a single source sample, sequenced in a study of blood T cell repertoires in COVID-19. Clones were sequenced by immunoSEQ multiplex PCR, and TCRdb holds only the in-frame ones, with some missing. The sample includes hundreds of thousands of clones, 80% to 85% seen only once; the top ten take 5%. Sequencing used PBMCs or T cells enriched from blood (not recorded which). The receptors derive from a man between 40 and 49 years old who had been exposed to COVID-19.

This rearrangement joins TRBV9 to TRBJ2-2, with 10 bases matching TRBD1. V lost 2 bases and J lost 2; bases outside the gene matches: 3. The CDR3 runs to 16 residues. Germline lookup yields CDR1 SGDLS and CDR2 YYNGEE. The CDR3 nucleotides are TGTGCCAGCAGCGTGGGACAGGGGATTAACACCGGGGAGCTGTTTTTT. The encoded protein is CASSVGQGINTGELFF.

The chain is built from TRBV4-2 and TRBJ1-1; unclear D gene. The CDR3 spans 13 residues. CDR1 and CDR2 from the germline V gene are LGHNA and YNFKEQ. The V end lost 6 bases, the J end lost 5 bases, and 13 bases lay between the germline ends. CDR3 nucleotides: TGTGCCAGCAGTTTAGAGGCCGATACTGAAGCTTTCTTT. This codes for CASSLEADTEAFF.

CDR3 in amino acids: CAITRLEKVNEQFF. CDR3 DNA: TGTGCCATCACGCGACTAGAGAAGGTCAATGAGCAGTTCTTC. The gene calls are TRBV10-3 and TRBJ2-1; TRBD2 might be the D (6 bases). Trimming took 7 bases from V and 6 from J, leaving 16 bases between them. In germline, CDR1 is ENHRY, CDR2 SYGVKD. CDR3 length equals 14 residues.

The chain couples TRBV18 to TRBJ2-1, with 10 bases aligning to TRBD1. The CDR3 totals 15 residues. CDR1 KGHSH and CDR2 LQKENI come from the germline V gene. Trimming cost V 4 bases and J 4 bases; bases outside gene matches: 4. CDR3 bases: TGTGCCAGCTCACAGGACAGGGGGAGTTACAATGAGCAGTTCTTC. Its translation: CASSQDRGSYNEQFF. The full variable domain, completed using reference TRBV18 and TRBJ2-1, is NAGVMQNPRHLVRRRGQEARLRCSPMKGHSHVYWYRQLPEEGLKFMVYLQKENIIDESGMPKERFSAEFPKEGPSILRIQQVVRGDSAAYFCASSQDRGSYNEQFFGPGTRLTVL.

J is TRBJ1-5 and V is TRBV9, with 8 nucleotides matching TRBD1. The CDR3 totals 15 residues. Germline assignment: CDR1 SGDLS and CDR2 YYNGEE. The junction had 2 bases not matched to a gene; V was cut back by 0 bases and J by 3 bases. The CDR3 DNA sequence: TGTGCCAGCAGCGTAGGGGACAGGCACAATCAGCCCCAGCATTTT. Encoded protein: CASSVGDRHNQPQHF.

This chain joins TRBV19 and TRBJ2-5, with 7 bases that match TRBD2. The CDR3 runs to 15 residues. J was trimmed by 4 bases and V by 10 bases; bases with no gene match: 15. Germline V CDR1 and CDR2: LNHDA, SQIVND (reference sequence). The CDR3 loop reads CATQASGQKRETQYF. The CDR3, as DNA: TGTGCCACTCAGGCTAGCGGCCAGAAGAGAGAGACCCAGTACTTC.

V usage is TRBV7-6 and J usage is TRBJ1-3; D possibly corresponds to TRBD1 (6 bases). This CDR3 has 15 residues. The germline V and J ends were trimmed by 3 bases and 0 bases, with 9 bases remaining between them. Germline CDR1 reads SGHVS; CDR2 reads FNYEAQ. The CDR3: CASSLGAYSGNTIYF. As DNA, the CDR3 is TGTGCCAGCAGCTTGGGGGCATACTCTGGAAACACCATATATTTT.

The V and J genes are TRBV19 and TRBJ2-5; maybe TRBD2 (5 bases). Germline CDR1 LNHDA, CDR2 SQIVND (reference sequence). The CDR3 has 16 amino acids. V was pared by 1 base and J by 3 bases, with 15 bases between. The CDR3 DNA follows: TGTGCCAGTAGTATAGGATTAGGAGGAAGCAAAGAGACCCAGTACTTC. It codes for CASSIGLGGSKETQYF.

V is TRBV30 and J is TRBJ1-2; a weak D match, TRBD1 (5 bases). Germline CDR1 is GTSNPN and CDR2 is SVGIG (reference sequence). Deletions cut 2 bases from V and 2 bases from J, with 18 bases between. The CDR3 spans 16 residues. The CDR3: CAWSTPYGGSNYGYTF. The DNA for the CDR3 is TGTGCCTGGAGTACCCCTTACGGGGGATCAAACTATGGCTACACCTTC.